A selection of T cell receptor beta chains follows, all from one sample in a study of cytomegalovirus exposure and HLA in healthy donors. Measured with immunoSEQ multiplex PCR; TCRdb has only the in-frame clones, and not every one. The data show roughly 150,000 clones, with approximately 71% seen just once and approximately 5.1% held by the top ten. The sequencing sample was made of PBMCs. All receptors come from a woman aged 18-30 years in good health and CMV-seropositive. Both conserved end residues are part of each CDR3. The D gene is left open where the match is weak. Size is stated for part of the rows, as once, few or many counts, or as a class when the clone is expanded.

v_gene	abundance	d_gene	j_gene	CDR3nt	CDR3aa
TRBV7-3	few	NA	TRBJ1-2	TGTGCCAGCAGCTTAGGGCAGGGCTATGGCTACACCTTC	CASSLGQGYGYTF
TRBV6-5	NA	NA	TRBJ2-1	TGTGCCAGCAGTTACGGTGGATTTGCGCGGAATGAGCAGTTCTTC	CASSYGGFARNEQFF
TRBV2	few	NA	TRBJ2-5	TGTGCCAGCGCTAGTCAAGAGACCCAGTACTTC	CASASQETQYF
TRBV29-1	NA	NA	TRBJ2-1	TGCAGCGTTGACGGGAGCAATTGGGCCCAGTTCTTC	CSVDGSNWAQFF
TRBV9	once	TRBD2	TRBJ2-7	TGTGCCAGCAGCCCCCGTAGTACCACCCCCGGCACTAGCGGGTACTACGAGCAGTACTTC	CASSPRSTTPGTSGYYEQYF
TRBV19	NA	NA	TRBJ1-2	TGTGCCAGTAGACCACAGGGTCCCCTTAACTATGGCTACACCTTC	CASRPQGPLNYGYTF
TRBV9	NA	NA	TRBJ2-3	TGTGCCAGCAGCGTAGTGGGGGGGGGCGGGGGCCCAGATACGCAGTATTTT	CASSVVGGGGGPDTQYF
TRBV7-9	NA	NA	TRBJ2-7	TGTTCCAGCAGCCGCGTTAGGTCTCCCCGGGACACCCTCTACGAGCAGTACTTC	CSSSRVRSPRDTLYEQYF
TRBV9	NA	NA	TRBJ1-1	TGTGCCAGCAGCGCAACTAATATGAACACTGAAGCTTTCTTT	CASSATNMNTEAFF
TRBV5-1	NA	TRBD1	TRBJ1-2	TGCGCCAGCAGCTGGGGGACAGGGGACGCTACCCATGGCTACACCTTC	CASSWGTGDATHGYTF
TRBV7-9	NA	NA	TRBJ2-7	TGTGCCAGCAGTCAACGACAGGAGCAGTACTTC	CASSQRQEQYF
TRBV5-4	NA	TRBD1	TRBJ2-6	TGTGCCAGCAGCGCTCGGACAGGAAGCTCTGGGGCCAACGTCCTGACTTTC	CASSARTGSSGANVLTF
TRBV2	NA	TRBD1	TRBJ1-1	TGTGCCAGCAGTCGGGACAGGGGGCCTCTGAACACTGAAGCTTTCTTT	CASSRDRGPLNTEAFF
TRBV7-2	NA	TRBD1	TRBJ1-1	TGTGCCAGCAGCCTTAGGACAGGGGGAGCTTTCTTT	CASSLRTGGAFF
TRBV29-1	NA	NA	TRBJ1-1	TGCAGCGTTAGGCAGGTGGGCACTGAAGCTTTCTTT	CSVRQVGTEAFF
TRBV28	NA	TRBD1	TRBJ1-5	TGTGCCAGCACCCCCCCCGGGACAGTGAGAACTAATCAGCCCCAGCATTTT	CASTPPGTVRTNQPQHF
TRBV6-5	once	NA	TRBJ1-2	TGTGCCAGCAGTAGCCGCGGAGGCTACACCTTC	CASSSRGGYTF